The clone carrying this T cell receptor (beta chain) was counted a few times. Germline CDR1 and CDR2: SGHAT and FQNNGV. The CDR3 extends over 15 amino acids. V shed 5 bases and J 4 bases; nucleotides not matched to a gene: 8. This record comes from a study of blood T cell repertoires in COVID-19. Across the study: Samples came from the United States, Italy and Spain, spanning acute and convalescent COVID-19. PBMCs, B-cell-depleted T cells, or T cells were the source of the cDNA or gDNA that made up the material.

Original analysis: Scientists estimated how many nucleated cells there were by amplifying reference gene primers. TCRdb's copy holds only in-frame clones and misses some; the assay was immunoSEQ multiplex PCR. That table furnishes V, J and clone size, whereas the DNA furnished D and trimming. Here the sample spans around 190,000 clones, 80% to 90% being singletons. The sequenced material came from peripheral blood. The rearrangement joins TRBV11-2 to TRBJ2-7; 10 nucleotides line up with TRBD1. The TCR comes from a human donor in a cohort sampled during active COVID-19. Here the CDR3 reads CASSLTGGDWYEQYF. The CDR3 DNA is TGTGCCAGCAGCCTGACAGGGGGCGATTGGTACGAGCAGTACTTC.